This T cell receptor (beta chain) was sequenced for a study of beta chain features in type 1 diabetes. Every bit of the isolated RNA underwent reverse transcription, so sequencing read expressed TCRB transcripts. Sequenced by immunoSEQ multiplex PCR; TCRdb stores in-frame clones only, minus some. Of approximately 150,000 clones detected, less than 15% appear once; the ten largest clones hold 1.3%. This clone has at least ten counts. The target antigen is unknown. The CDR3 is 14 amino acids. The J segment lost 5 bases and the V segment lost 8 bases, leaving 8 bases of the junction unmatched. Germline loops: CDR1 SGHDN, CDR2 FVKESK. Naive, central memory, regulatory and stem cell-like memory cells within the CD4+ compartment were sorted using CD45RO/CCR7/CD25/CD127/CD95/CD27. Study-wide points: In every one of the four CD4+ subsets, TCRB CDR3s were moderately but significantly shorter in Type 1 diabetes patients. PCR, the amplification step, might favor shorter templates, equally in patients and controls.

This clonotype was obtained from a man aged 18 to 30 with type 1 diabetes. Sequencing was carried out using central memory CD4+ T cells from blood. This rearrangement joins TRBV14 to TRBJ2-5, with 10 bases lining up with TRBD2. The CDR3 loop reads CASRAGGLGETQYF. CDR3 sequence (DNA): TGTGCCAGCCGAGCGGGGGGGCTCGGGGAGACCCAGTACTTC. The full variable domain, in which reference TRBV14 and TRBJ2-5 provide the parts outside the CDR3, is EAGVTQFPSHSVIEKGQTVTLRCDPISGHDNLYWYRRVMGKEIKFLLHFVKESKQDESGMPNNRFLAERTGGTYSTLKVQPAELEDSGVYFCASRAGGLGETQYFGPGTRLLVL.